What follows are 18 T cell receptor beta chains derived from one specimen sequenced in a study of shared T cell receptors in the human thymus (dated by TCRdb to 2020 to 2023). Library method: the immunoSEQ multiplex PCR assay. Drawn from immuneACCESS, this table holds only the in-frame rearrangements with V and J called that TCRdb kept. Clones are partly lost; checked studies trace under half to an unresolved V gene and leave the rest unexplained. The sample records more than 550,000 clones, around 87% of which are singletons. The ten largest clones capture more than 0.009% of the sample. Another study also made use of these data, one on human thymus T cells.

Material: thymocytes. The receptors shown here come from a boy under two years old with a congenital heart defect. Donor details come from another sample of the same person, matched by shared clones.

This clone has more than one count but fewer than ten. V is TRBV6-4 and J is TRBJ2-3, with D maybe TRBD1 (5 bases). In germline, CDR1 is MRHNA, CDR2 SNTAGT. The CDR3 sequence is 15 residues long. V lost 5 bases, J lost 2 bases, and 14 bases lay in between. This CDR3 reads CASSNDSRPTDTQYF. The CDR3 DNA reads TGTGCCAGCAGTAATGACAGTCGACCCACAGATACGCAGTATTTT.

The chain joins TRBV4-2 to TRBJ1-6; D may be TRBD1 (5 bases). The germline CDR1 and CDR2 sequences are LGHNA and YNFKEQ. The CDR3 totals 15 residues. Between the trimmed V and J ends, which lost 0 bases and 14 bases, there was a span of 17 bases. The CDR3 spells CASSQDSGGEAALHF. The CDR3 coding sequence is TGTGCCAGCAGCCAAGATTCGGGGGGAGAAGCGGCCCTCCACTTT.

This chain joins TRBV27 and TRBJ1-6; 10 positions match TRBD1. Germline CDR1 is MNHEY and CDR2 is SMNVEV (reference sequence). This CDR3 is built from 18 residues. V shed 5 bases, J shed 6 bases, and the junction held 13 bases outside the gene matches. The chain's CDR3 is CASSQTTGGEVLNSPLHF. In DNA form, the CDR3 reads TGTGCCAGCAGTCAAACGACAGGGGGCGAGGTGCTTAATTCACCCCTCCACTTT.

The V gene is TRBV28, the J gene TRBJ1-5; TRBD1 might be the D (6 bases). Germline assignment: CDR1 MDHEN and CDR2 SYDVKM. Trimming cost V 6 bases and J 5 bases, with 14 bases left between them. The CDR3 covers 14 residues. CDR3 sequence (DNA): TGTGCCAGCAGCATGACAGGCGCTTATCAGCCCCAGCATTTT. This encodes CASSMTGAYQPQHF.

The rearrangement links TRBV14 to TRBJ2-5, with TRBD2 matching over 7 bases. V lost 0 bases, J lost 4 bases, and 14 bases stayed unmatched. CDR3 size: 18 residues. CDR1 is SGHDN, CDR2 FVKESK, per germline. The CDR3 region is CASSQDRKPSGPPETQYF. In nucleotides, the CDR3 is TGTGCCAGCAGCCAAGACAGGAAGCCTAGCGGACCCCCAGAGACCCAGTACTTC. The variable domain in full, completed from reference TRBV14 and TRBJ2-5, reads EAGVTQFPSHSVIEKGQTVTLRCDPISGHDNLYWYRRVMGKEIKFLLHFVKESKQDESGMPNNRFLAERTGGTYSTLKVQPAELEDSGVYFCASSQDRKPSGPPETQYFGPGTRLLVL.

V gene TRBV4-3 combines with J gene TRBJ2-3; TRBD2 might be the D (6 bases). V was shortened by 0 bases and J by 1 base, with 11 bases between the two germline ends. The CDR3 contains 16 residues. Germline loops: CDR1 LGHNA, CDR2 YSLEER. This CDR3 reads CASSQDRGTGTDTQYF. The CDR3 DNA is TGCGCCAGCAGCCAAGATAGAGGGACTGGCACAGATACGCAGTATTTT.

The chain combines TRBV7-7 with TRBJ2-1; 7 nucleotides line up with TRBD2. Germline V lookup: CDR1 SSHAT, CDR2 FNYEAQ (reference sequence). V lost 4 bases to trimming and J lost 9 bases; unmatched junction nucleotides: 12. The CDR3 is 15 amino acids. CDR3 DNA: TGTGCCAGCAGCTACACTAGCGAAAACCGCGGTGAGCAGTTCTTC. This translates into CASSYTSENRGEQFF.

The chain combines TRBV5-1 with TRBJ2-3; TRBD2 matches 7 bases. The V gene's germline CDR1 is SGHRS and CDR2 YFSETQ. V lost 4 bases to trimming and J lost 6 bases; unmatched junction nucleotides: 5. The CDR3 loop spans 13 amino acids. As DNA, the CDR3 is TGCGCCAGCAGCGCAGGGACTATCGATACGCAGTATTTT. Translated, it gives CASSAGTIDTQYF.

V is TRBV9 and J is TRBJ2-7, with 12 bases lining up with TRBD1. The germline V gene encodes CDR1 SGDLS and CDR2 YYNGEE. J was trimmed by 7 bases and V by 3 bases; bases with no gene match: 14. The CDR3 loop spans 17 amino acids. The CDR3 is CASSGPRPGQGASEQYF. As DNA, the CDR3 is TGTGCCAGCAGCGGACCCCGTCCGGGACAGGGGGCTAGTGAGCAGTACTTC.

This sequence joins TRBV19 and TRBJ2-7; 8 nucleotides agree with TRBD2. Germline trimming cut 2 bases from V and 3 bases from J; bases unmatched to any gene: 6. The CDR3 extends over 15 amino acids. Germline lookup yields CDR1 LNHDA and CDR2 SQIVND (reference sequence). The DNA for the CDR3 is TGTGCCAGTAGTATACGAGCGGGGGTAAACTACGAGCAGTACTTC. Translated, it gives CASSIRAGVNYEQYF.

The chain employs TRBV19 and TRBJ2-6; D call uncertain. With 2 bases removed from V and 0 bases from J, the gap between germline ends came to 8 bases. The germline CDR1 and CDR2 sequences are LNHDA and SQIVND (reference sequence). There are 16 residues in the CDR3. CDR3 amino acids: CASSISSFSGANVLTF. DNA of the CDR3: TGTGCCAGTAGTATAAGTAGTTTCTCTGGGGCCAACGTCCTGACTTTC.

The genes are TRBV28 and TRBJ1-3; 7 bases are a match to TRBD1. This CDR3 has 15 amino acids. Unmatched junction bases numbered 4, after V lost 1 base and J lost 4 bases. CDR1 and CDR2 from the germline V gene are MDHEN and SYDVKM. CDR3 coding DNA: TGTGCCAGCAGTTTATTAGTGGGACAGGGAAACACCATATATTTT. It codes for CASSLLVGQGNTIYF.

The rearrangement joins TRBV20-1 to TRBJ2-3; D unresolved. The germline V gene encodes CDR1 DFQATT and CDR2 SNEGSKA (reference sequence). Trimming removed 5 bases from V and 5 bases from J, with 8 bases in between. This CDR3 has 11 amino acids. CDR3 nucleotide sequence: TGCAGTGCTCCGCGTGTAGATACGCAGTATTTT. Translation gives CSAPRVDTQYF.

The J gene is TRBJ2-2, the V gene TRBV4-1; the match to TRBD2 covers 9 bases. With V trimmed by 0 bases and J by 5 bases, 10 bases remained unmatched. The CDR3 has 18 amino acids. Germline assignment: CDR1 MGHRA and CDR2 YSYEKL. The CDR3: CASSQDFPSGINTGELFF. The CDR3 nucleotides read TGCGCCAGCAGCCAAGATTTTCCTAGCGGGATAAATACCGGGGAGCTGTTTTTT.

This clone was detected only a few times. Other DNA sequences of this sample code for an identical CDR3. The chain combines TRBV28 with TRBJ2-7; 10 bases are a match to TRBD2. V shed 6 bases and J 2 bases; nucleotides not matched to a gene: 4. The CDR3 is 14 amino acids. The germline V gene encodes CDR1 MDHEN and CDR2 SYDVKM. The CDR3 loop reads CASRRTSGPYEQYF. Here the CDR3 DNA reads TGTGCCAGCAGGCGGACTAGCGGTCCCTACGAGCAGTACTTC.

Worth noting for this clone: The same CDR3 arises from other DNA sequences in this sample as well. The genes are TRBV28 and TRBJ2-7; D may be TRBD2 (7 bases). The CDR3 contains 17 residues. Germline lookup yields CDR1 MDHEN and CDR2 SYDVKM. V lost 6 bases and J lost 0, with 21 bases in between. CDR3 amino acids: CASSPGGGVPISYEQYF. The CDR3 DNA is TGTGCCAGCAGCCCGGGGGGCGGCGTCCCAATCTCCTACGAGCAGTACTTC.

V is TRBV30 and J is TRBJ2-3; 9 bases are shared with TRBD1. From germline, CDR1 is GTSNPN and CDR2 SVGIG (reference sequence). J was trimmed by 6 bases and V by 6 bases; bases with no gene match: 10. The CDR3 contains 14 residues. In DNA form, the CDR3 reads TGTGCCTGCGTTACCGGGACAGGGAGGGATACGCAGTATTTT. Protein sequence: CACVTGTGRDTQYF.

The chain is built from TRBV4-3 and TRBJ2-6, with D unclear. CDR1 LGHNA and CDR2 YSLEER come from the germline V gene. Trimming took 0 bases from V and 1 from J, leaving 13 bases between them. The CDR3 length is 18 residues. CDR3 amino acids: CASSQEKLFLSGANVLTF. CDR3 bases: TGCGCCAGCAGCCAAGAGAAATTATTCCTATCTGGGGCCAACGTCCTGACTTTC.